This T cell receptor (beta chain) was recorded in a study of T-cell memory formation after mild COVID-19. Looked up from germline, CDR1 is SGHAT and CDR2 is FQNNGV. There are 12 residues in the CDR3. V shed 5 bases and J shed 12 bases, with 14 bases lying between them. MiXCR, run by TCRdb on the 5' RACE reads, gives a single entry per CDR3 protein. The sample has roughly 350,000 distinct CDR3 sequences; roughly an eighth are singletons. Sequencing was performed on PBMCs or a T cell subset sorted from them (not recorded which). The genes are TRBV11-2 and TRBJ2-1; D is ambiguous. The TCR originated in a man younger than 30 who had mild COVID-19 (a few samples of this study predate the infection). Cell type and time point are not known. CDR3 region: CASSGPRVRQFF. CDR3 DNA sequence: TGTGCCAGCAGCGGTCCCCGGGTCCGGCAGTTCTTC. Complete variable domain (other parts from reference TRBV11-2 and TRBJ2-1): EAGVAQSPRYKIIEKRQSVAFWCNPISGHATLYWYQQILGQGPKLLIQFQNNGVVDDSQLPKDRFSAERLKGVDSTLKIQPAKLEDSAVYLCASSGPRVRQFFGPGTRLTVL.